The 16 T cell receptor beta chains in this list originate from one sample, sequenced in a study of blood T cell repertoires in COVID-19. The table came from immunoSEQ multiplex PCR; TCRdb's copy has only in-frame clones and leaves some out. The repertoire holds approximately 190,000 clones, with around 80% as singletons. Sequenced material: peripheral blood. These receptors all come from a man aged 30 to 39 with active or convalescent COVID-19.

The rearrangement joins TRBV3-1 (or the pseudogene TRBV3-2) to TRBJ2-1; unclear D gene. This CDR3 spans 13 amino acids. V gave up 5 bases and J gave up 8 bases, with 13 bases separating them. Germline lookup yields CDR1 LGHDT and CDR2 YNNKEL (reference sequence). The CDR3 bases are TGTGCCAGCAGCTCCTCACTGGGCCATGAGCAGTTCTTC. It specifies CASSSSLGHEQFF.

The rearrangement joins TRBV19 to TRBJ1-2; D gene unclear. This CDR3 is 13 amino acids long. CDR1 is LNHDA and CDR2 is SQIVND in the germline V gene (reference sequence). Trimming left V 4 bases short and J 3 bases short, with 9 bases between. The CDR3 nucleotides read TGTGCCAGTAGTACAACATACGACTATGGCTACACCTTC. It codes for CASSTTYDYGYTF.

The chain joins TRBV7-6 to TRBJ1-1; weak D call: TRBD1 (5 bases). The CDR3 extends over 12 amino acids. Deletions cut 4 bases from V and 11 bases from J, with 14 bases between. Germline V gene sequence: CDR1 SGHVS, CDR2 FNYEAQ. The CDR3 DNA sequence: TGTGCCAGCAGCTCCCCAGGGTCTGGCGCTTTCTTT. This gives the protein CASSSPGSGAFF.

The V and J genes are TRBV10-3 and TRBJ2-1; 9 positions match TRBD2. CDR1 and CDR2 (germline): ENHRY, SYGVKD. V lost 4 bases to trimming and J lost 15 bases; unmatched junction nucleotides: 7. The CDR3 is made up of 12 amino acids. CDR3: CAISGIAGEAFF. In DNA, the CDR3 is TGTGCCATCAGTGGGATAGCGGGAGAGGCGTTCTTC.

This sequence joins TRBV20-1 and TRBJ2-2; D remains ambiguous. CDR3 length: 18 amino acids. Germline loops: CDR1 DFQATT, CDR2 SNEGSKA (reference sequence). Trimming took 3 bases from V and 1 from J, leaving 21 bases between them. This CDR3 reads CSASAARYGLRNTGELFF. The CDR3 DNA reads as TGCAGTGCTAGTGCGGCGCGCTACGGGTTGAGGAACACCGGGGAGCTGTTTTTT.

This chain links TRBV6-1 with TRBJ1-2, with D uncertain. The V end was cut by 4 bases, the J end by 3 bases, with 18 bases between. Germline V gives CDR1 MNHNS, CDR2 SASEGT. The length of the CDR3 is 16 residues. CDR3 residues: CASSARSASPDYGYTF. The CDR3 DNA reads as TGTGCCAGCAGTGCGCGGTCGGCCTCGCCGGACTATGGCTACACCTTC.

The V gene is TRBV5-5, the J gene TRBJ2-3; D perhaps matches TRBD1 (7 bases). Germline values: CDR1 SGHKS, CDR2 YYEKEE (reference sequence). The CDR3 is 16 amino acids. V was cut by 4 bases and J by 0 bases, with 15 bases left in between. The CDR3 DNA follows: TGTGCCAGCAGCGCGGGACAGCAAACTAGCACAGATACGCAGTATTTT. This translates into CASSAGQQTSTDTQYF.

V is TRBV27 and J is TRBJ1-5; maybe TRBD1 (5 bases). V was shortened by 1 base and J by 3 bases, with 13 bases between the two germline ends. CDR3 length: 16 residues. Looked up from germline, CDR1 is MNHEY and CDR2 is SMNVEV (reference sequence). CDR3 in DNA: TGTGCCAGCAGTTTATGGGGGGATCAGAACAATCAGCCCCAGCATTTT. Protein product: CASSLWGDQNNQPQHF.

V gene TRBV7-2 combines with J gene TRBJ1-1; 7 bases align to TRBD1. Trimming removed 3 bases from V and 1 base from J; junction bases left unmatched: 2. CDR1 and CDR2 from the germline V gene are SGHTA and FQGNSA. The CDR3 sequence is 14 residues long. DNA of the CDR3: TGTGCCAGCAGCTTTGGACAGGAGAACACTGAAGCTTTCTTT. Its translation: CASSFGQENTEAFF.

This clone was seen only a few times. CDR3 residues: CAIGGVGEQYF. DNA of the CDR3: TGTGCTATTGGAGGGGTTGGGGAGCAGTACTTC. The chain combines TRBV25-1 with TRBJ2-7; possibly TRBD2 for D (6 bases). CDR1 and CDR2 from the germline V gene are MGHDK and SYGVNS. This CDR3 contains 11 residues.

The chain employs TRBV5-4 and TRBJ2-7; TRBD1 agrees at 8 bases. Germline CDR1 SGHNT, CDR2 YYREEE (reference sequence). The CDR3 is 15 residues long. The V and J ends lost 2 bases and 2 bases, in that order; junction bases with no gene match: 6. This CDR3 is CASSFGQGITYEQYV. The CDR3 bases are TGTGCCAGCAGCTTTGGACAGGGTATCACCTACGAGCAGTACGTC.

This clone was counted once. Here the CDR3 DNA reads TGTGCCAGCAGGATCAGGGGGCCTGAGAGCAATCAGCCCCAGCATTTT. Encoded protein: CASRIRGPESNQPQHF. This rearrangement joins TRBV21-1 to TRBJ1-5; TRBD1 reflects the table's D call only, with no check against the DNA. TRBV21-1 is assigned pseudogene status. The CDR3 covers 16 residues.

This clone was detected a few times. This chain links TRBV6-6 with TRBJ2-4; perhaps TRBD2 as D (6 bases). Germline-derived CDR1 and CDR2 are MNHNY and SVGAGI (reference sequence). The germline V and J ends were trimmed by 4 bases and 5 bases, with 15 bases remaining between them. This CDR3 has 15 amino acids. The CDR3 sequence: CASSSPSTGENIQYF. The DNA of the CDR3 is TGTGCCAGCAGTTCCCCTTCGACGGGGGAAAACATTCAGTACTTC.

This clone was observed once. The chain's CDR3 is CASSQDPGFAPEDTQYF. In DNA form, the CDR3 reads TGTGCCAGCAGCCAAGATCCGGGTTTTGCCCCGGAGGATACGCAGTATTTT. V usage is TRBV14 and J usage is TRBJ2-3, with unresolved D. CDR1 and CDR2 (germline): SGHDN, FVKESK. Trimming removed 0 bases from V and 6 bases from J, with 19 bases in between. The CDR3 runs to 17 residues.

This chain's CDR3 is CATSSGGASGEQFF. The CDR3 DNA follows: TGCGCCACGTCTAGCGGGGGGGCATCTGGTGAGCAGTTCTTC. The V and J genes are TRBV10-1 and TRBJ2-1; 12 positions agree with TRBD2. Losses at the gene ends were 10 bases for V and 9 bases for J; bases not matched to a gene: 10. The CDR3 has 14 amino acids. The germline V gene has CDR1 WNHNN and CDR2 SYGVQD (reference sequence).

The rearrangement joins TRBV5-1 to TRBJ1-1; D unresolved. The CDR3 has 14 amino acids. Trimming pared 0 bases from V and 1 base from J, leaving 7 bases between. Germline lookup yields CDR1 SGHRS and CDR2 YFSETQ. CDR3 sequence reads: CASSLVQTNTEAFF. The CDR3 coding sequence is TGCGCCAGCAGCTTGGTACAGACGAACACTGAAGCTTTCTTT.